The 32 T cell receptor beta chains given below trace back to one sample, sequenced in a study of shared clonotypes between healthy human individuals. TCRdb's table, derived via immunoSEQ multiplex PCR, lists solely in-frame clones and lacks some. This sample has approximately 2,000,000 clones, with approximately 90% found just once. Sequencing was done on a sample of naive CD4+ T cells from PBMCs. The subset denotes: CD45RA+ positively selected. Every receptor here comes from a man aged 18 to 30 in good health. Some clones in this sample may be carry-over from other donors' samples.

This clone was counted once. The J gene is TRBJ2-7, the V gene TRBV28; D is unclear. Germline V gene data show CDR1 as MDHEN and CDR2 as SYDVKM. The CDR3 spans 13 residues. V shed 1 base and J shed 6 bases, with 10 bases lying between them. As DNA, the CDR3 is TGTGCCAGCAGTTTATCCCGGTTCCGCGAGCAGTACTTC. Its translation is CASSLSRFREQYF.

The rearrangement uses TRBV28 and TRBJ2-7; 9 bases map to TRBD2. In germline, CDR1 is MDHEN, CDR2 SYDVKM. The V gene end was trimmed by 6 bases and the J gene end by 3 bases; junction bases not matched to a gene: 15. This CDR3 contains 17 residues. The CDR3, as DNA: TGTGCCAGCAGGCCCCCTCTAGAAGCGGGAGGCCACTACGAGCAGTACTTC. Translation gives CASRPPLEAGGHYEQYF.

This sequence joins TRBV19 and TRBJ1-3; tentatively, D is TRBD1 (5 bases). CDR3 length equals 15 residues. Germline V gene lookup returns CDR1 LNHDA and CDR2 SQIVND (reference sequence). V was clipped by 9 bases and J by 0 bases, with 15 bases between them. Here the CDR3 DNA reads TGTGCCAGCCGGGACCTCCTCTACTCTGGAAACACCATATATTTT. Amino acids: CASRDLLYSGNTIYF.

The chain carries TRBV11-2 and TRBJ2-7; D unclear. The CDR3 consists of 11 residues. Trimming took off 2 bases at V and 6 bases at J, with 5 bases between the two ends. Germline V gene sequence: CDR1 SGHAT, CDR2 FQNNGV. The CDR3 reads CASSLLREQYF. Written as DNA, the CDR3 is TGTGCCAGCAGCTTACTACGCGAGCAGTACTTC.

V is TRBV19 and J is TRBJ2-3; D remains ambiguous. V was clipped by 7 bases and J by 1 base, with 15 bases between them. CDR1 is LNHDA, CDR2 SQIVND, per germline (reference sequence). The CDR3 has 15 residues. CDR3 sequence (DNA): TGTGCCAGTAACGACCCGACCGAGGGCACAGATACGCAGTATTTT. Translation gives CASNDPTEGTDTQYF.

DNA for the CDR3: TGTGCCAGCAGTTTATACGCGGCGCTTGGAAACACCATATATTTT. It translates to CASSLYAALGNTIYF. The chain joins TRBV27 to TRBJ1-3; D is undetermined. Looked up from germline, CDR1 is MNHEY and CDR2 is SMNVEV (reference sequence). CDR3 size: 15 residues. V was shortened by 1 base and J by 3 bases, with 10 bases between the two germline ends.

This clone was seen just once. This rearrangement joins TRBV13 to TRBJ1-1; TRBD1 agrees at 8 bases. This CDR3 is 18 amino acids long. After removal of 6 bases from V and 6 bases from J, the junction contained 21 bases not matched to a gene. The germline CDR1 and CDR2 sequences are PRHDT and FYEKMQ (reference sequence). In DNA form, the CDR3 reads TGTGCCAGCAGTCCTCGCTACAGGGGGATATATTCGGCGGCTGAAGCTTTCTTT. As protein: CASSPRYRGIYSAAEAFF.

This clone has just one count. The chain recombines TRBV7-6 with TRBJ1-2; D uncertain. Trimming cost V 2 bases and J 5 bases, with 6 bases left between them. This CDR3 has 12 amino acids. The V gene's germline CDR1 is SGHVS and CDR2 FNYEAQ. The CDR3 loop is CASSLTSYGYTF. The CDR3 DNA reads TGTGCCAGCAGCTTAACCTCATATGGCTACACCTTC.

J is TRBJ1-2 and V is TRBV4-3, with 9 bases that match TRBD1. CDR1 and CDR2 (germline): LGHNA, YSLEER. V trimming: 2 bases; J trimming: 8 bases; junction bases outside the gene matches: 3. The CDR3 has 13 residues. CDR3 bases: TGCGCCAGCAGCCAAACAGGGGGCACAGGCTACACCTTC. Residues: CASSQTGGTGYTF.

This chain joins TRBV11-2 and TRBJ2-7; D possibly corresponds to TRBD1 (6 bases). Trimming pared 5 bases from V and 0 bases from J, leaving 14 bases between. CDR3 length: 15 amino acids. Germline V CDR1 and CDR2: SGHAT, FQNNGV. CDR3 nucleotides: TGTGCCAGCAGCCGCCGGACAGTGTTCTCCTACGAGCAGTACTTC. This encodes CASSRRTVFSYEQYF.

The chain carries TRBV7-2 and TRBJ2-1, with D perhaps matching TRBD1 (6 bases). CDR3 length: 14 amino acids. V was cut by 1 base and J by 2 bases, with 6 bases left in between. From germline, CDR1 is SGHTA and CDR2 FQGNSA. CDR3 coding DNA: TGTGCCAGCAGCTTAGGACAGGCCTACAATGAGCAGTTCTTC. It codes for CASSLGQAYNEQFF. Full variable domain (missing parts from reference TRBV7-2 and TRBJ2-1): GAGVSQSPSNKVTEKGKDVELRCDPISGHTALYWYRQSLGQGLEFLIYFQGNSAPDKSGLPSDRFSAERTGGSVSTLTIQRTQQEDSAVYLCASSLGQAYNEQFFGPGTRLTVL.

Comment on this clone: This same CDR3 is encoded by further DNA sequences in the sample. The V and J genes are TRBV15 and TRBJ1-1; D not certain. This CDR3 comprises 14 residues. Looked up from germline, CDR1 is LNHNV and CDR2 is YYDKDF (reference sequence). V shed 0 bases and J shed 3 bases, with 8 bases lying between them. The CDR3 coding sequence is TGTGCCACCAGCAGAGATCTTGGGGACACTGAAGCTTTCTTT. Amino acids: CATSRDLGDTEAFF.

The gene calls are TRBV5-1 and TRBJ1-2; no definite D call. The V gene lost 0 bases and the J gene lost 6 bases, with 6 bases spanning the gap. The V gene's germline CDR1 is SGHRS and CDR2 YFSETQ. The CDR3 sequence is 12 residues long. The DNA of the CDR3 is TGCGCCAGCAGCTTGGTAGGAAATGGCTACACCTTC. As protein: CASSLVGNGYTF.

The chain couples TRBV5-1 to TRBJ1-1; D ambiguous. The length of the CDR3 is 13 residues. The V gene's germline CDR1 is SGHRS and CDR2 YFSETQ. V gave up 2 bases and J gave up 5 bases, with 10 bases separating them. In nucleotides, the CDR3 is TGCGCCAGCAGCTTTGGGTATTTAACTGAAGCTTTCTTT. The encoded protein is CASSFGYLTEAFF.

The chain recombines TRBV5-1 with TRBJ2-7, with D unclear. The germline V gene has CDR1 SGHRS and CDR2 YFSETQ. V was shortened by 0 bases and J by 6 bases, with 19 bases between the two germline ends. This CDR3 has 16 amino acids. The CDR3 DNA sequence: TGCGCCAGCAGCTTGGGGTCGTCGGTAGATGGGCGCGAGCAGTACTTC. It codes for CASSLGSSVDGREQYF.

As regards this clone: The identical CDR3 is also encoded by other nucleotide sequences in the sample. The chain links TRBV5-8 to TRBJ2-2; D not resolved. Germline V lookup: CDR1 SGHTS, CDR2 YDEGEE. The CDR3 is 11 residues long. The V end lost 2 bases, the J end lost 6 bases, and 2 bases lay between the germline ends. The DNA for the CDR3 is TGTGCCAGCAGCTTCGCCGGGGAGCTGTTTTTT. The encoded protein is CASSFAGELFF.

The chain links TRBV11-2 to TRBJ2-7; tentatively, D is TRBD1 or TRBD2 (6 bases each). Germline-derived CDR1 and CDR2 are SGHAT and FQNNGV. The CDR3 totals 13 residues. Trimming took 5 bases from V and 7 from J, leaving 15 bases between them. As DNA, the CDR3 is TGTGCCAGCAGCCCTACAGGGAGCGGGGAGCAGTACTTC. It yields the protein CASSPTGSGEQYF. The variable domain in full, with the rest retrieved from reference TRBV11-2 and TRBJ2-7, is EAGVAQSPRYKIIEKRQSVAFWCNPISGHATLYWYQQILGQGPKLLIQFQNNGVVDDSQLPKDRFSAERLKGVDSTLKIQPAKLEDSAVYLCASSPTGSGEQYFGPGTRLTVT.

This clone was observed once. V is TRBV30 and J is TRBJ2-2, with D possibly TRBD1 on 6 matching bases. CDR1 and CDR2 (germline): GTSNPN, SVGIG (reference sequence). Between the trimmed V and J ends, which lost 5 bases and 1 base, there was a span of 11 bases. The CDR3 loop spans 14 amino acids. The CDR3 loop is CAWQQQGNTGELFF. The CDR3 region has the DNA TGTGCCTGGCAACAACAGGGGAACACCGGGGAGCTGTTTTTT.

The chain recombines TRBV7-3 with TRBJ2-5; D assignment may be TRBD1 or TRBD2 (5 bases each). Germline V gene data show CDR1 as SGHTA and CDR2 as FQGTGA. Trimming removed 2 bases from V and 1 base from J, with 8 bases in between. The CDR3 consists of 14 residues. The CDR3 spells CASSLGTPQETQYF. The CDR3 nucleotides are TGTGCCAGCAGCTTAGGGACCCCCCAAGAGACCCAGTACTTC.

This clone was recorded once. CDR3 amino acids: CASSLEANYGYTF. The DNA of the CDR3 is TGTGCCAGCAGCCTAGAGGCCAACTATGGCTACACCTTC. The chain recombines TRBV9 with TRBJ1-2; the D is unclear. V dropped 4 bases and J dropped 2 bases, with 9 bases sitting between them. Germline V gene lookup returns CDR1 SGDLS and CDR2 YYNGEE. This CDR3 is built from 13 residues.

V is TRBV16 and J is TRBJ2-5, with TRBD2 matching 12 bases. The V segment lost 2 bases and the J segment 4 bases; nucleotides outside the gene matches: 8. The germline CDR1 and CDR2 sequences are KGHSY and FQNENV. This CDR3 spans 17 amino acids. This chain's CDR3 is CASSQGRTSGVGETQYF. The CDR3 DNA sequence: TGTGCCAGCAGCCAAGGACGGACTAGCGGGGTAGGAGAGACCCAGTACTTC.

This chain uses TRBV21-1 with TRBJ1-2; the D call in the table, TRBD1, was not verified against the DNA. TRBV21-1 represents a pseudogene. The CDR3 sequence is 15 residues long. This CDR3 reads CASSKGGPGAYGYTF. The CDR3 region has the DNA TGTGCCAGCAGCAAAGGGGGGCCAGGGGCCTATGGCTACACCTTC.

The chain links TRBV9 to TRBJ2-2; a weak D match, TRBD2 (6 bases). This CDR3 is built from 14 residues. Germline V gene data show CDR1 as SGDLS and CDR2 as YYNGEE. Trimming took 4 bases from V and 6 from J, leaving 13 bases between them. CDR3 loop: CASSRDWTPGELFF. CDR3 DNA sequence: TGTGCCAGCAGCCGGGACTGGACACCCGGGGAGCTGTTTTTT.

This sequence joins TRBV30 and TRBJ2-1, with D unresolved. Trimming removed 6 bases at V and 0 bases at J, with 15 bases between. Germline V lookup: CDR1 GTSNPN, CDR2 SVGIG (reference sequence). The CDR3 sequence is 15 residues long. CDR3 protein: CACSHAGASYNEQFF. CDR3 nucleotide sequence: TGTGCCTGCTCGCATGCAGGTGCCTCCTACAATGAGCAGTTCTTC.

The chain's CDR3 is CASSVQQARSSYNEQFF. The CDR3 DNA sequence: TGTGCCAGCAGCGTACAGCAAGCGAGAAGCTCCTACAATGAGCAGTTCTTC. V and J are TRBV9 and TRBJ2-1, with D uncertain. CDR1 and CDR2 from the germline V gene are SGDLS and YYNGEE. The V gene lost 1 base and the J gene lost 0 bases, with 14 bases spanning the gap. CDR3 length: 17 residues.

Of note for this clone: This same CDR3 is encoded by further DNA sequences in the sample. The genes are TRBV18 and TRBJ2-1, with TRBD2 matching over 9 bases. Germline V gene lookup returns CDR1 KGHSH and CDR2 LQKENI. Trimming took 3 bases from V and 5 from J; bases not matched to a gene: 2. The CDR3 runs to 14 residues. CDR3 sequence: CASSPTSGDNEQFF. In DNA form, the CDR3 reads TGTGCCAGCTCACCGACTAGCGGAGACAATGAGCAGTTCTTC.

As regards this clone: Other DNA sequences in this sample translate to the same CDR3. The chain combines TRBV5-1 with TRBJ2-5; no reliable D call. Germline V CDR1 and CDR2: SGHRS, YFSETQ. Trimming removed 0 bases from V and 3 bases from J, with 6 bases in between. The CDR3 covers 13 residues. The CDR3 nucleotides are TGCGCCAGCAGCTTGGGAGGTAAAGAGACCCAGTACTTC. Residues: CASSLGGKETQYF.

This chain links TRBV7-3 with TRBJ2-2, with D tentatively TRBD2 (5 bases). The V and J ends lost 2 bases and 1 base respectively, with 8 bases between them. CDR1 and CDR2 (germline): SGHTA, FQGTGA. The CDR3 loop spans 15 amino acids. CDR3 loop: CASSLGLMNTGELFF. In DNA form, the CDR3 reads TGTGCCAGCAGCTTAGGACTCATGAACACCGGGGAGCTGTTTTTT.

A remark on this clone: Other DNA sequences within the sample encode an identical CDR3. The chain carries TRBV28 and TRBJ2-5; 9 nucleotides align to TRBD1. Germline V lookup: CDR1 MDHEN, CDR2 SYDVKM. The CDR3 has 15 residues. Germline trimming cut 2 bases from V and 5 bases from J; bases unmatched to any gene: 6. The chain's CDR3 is CASSLPTGGAETQYF. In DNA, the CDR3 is TGTGCCAGCAGTTTACCTACAGGGGGCGCGGAGACCCAGTACTTC.

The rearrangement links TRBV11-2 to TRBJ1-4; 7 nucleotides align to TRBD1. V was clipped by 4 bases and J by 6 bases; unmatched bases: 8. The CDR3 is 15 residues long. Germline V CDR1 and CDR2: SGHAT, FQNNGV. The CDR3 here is CASSSVQGRDEKLFF. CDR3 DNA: TGTGCCAGCAGCTCCGTACAGGGGCGGGATGAAAAACTGTTTTTT. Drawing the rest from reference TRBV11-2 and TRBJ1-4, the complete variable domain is EAGVAQSPRYKIIEKRQSVAFWCNPISGHATLYWYQQILGQGPKLLIQFQNNGVVDDSQLPKDRFSAERLKGVDSTLKIQPAKLEDSAVYLCASSSVQGRDEKLFFGSGTQLSVL.

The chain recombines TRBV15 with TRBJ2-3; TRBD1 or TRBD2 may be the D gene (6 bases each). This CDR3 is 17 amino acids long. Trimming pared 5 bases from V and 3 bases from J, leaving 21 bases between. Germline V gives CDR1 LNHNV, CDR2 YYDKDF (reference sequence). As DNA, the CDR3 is TGTGCCACCAGCGGAGGGGCCACAGGGCGTAAGACAGATACGCAGTATTTT. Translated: CATSGGATGRKTDTQYF.

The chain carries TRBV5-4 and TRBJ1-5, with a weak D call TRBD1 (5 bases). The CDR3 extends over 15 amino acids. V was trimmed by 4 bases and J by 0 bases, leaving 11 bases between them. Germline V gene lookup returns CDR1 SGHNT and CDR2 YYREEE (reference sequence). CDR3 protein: CASSAGGGSNQPQHF. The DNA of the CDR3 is TGTGCCAGCAGCGCGGGGGGAGGTAGCAATCAGCCCCAGCATTTT.